This T cell receptor (beta chain) is drawn from a study of T-cell memory formation after mild COVID-19. Broader study findings: There was no confirmation that second-wave clones peaking on day 37 were SARS-CoV-2 specific.

MiXCR, run by TCRdb on the 5' RACE reads, gives a single entry per CDR3 protein. The data show about 210,000 distinct CDR3 sequences, around 30% seen once. This clonotype was detected a few times. As yet, its antigen is unknown. CDR1 and CDR2 from the germline V gene are SGHTA and FQGTGA. Trimming cost V 5 bases and J 7 bases; bases outside gene matches: 9. The CDR3 extends over 15 amino acids. The sequenced sample was PBMCs or a T cell subset sorted from them (not recorded which). The TCR originated in an adult woman who had mild COVID-19 (a few samples of this study predate the infection). Cell type and time point are not known. The chain couples TRBV7-3 to TRBJ2-1; TRBD1 matches 9 bases. Written as DNA, the CDR3 is TGTGCCAGCAGCCAAAATCCGGGACAGGGTAATGAGCAGTTCTTC. This sequence encodes CASSQNPGQGNEQFF.